A selection of T cell receptor beta chains follows, all from one sample in a study of T-cell memory formation after mild COVID-19. Via MiXCR, TCRdb re-called the 5' RACE reads, giving one row per CDR3 protein. This sample yields 250,000 to 350,000 distinct CDR3 sequences, of which 15% to 20% are seen a single time; roughly 23% belongs to the top ten. Sequencing was carried out using PBMCs or a T cell subset sorted from them (not recorded which). Source of these receptors: a man between 18 and 35 years old who had mild COVID-19 (a few samples of this study predate the infection). Cell type and time point are not known. Each CDR3 is given with its conserved first and last residue. A D gene is named only where the DNA matches it firmly. Only some rows state a clone size, as once, few, many or a class for expanded clones.

v_call: TRBV12-3/TRBV12-4; j_call: TRBJ1-4; d_call: TRBD1; clone_size: NA; cdr3_aa: CASTGTGDFEKLFF; cdr3_nt: TGTGCCAGCACAGGGACAGGGGATTTTGAAAAACTGTTTTTT
v_call: TRBV7-2; j_call: TRBJ2-3; d_call: NA; clone_size: NA; cdr3_aa: CASSSRAGHTDTQYF; cdr3_nt: TGTGCCAGCAGCTCTCGGGCGGGTCACACAGATACGCAGTATTTT
v_call: TRBV6-2/TRBV6-3; j_call: TRBJ2-1; d_call: NA; clone_size: few; cdr3_aa: CASSEKWPSLPYNEQFF; cdr3_nt: TGTGCCAGCAGTGAAAAGTGGCCTAGCCTACCCTACAATGAGCAGTTCTTC
v_call: TRBV6-1; j_call: TRBJ1-6; d_call: NA; clone_size: few; cdr3_aa: CASSEFGGSPLHF; cdr3_nt: TGTGCCAGCAGTGAATTCGGGGGTTCACCCCTCCACTTT
v_call: TRBV5-1; j_call: TRBJ2-3; d_call: NA; clone_size: many; cdr3_aa: CASSLVARSTDTQYF; cdr3_nt: TGCGCCAGCAGCTTGGTCGCCCGATCCACAGATACGCAGTATTTT
v_call: TRBV5-1; j_call: TRBJ2-6; d_call: TRBD1; clone_size: few; cdr3_aa: CASSPRQGKASGANVLTF; cdr3_nt: TGCGCCAGCAGCCCTAGACAGGGGAAGGCGTCTGGGGCCAACGTCCTGACTTTC
v_call: TRBV2; j_call: TRBJ2-3; d_call: NA; clone_size: NA; cdr3_aa: CASSERNTQYF; cdr3_nt: TGTGCCAGCAGTGAAAGAAATACGCAGTATTTT
v_call: TRBV18; j_call: TRBJ2-1; d_call: TRBD2; clone_size: NA; cdr3_aa: CASSLRGTEEFF; cdr3_nt: TGTGCCAGCTCACTGCGGGGGACGGAAGAGTTCTTC
v_call: TRBV6-2/TRBV6-3; j_call: TRBJ2-5; d_call: NA; clone_size: NA; cdr3_aa: CASSFPEETQYF; cdr3_nt: TGTGCCAGCAGCTTTCCCGAAGAGACCCAGTACTTC
v_call: TRBV18; j_call: TRBJ2-1; d_call: TRBD1; clone_size: NA; cdr3_aa: CASSPDRANEQFF; cdr3_nt: TGTGCCAGCTCACCGGACAGGGCCAATGAGCAGTTCTTC
v_call: TRBV6-5; j_call: TRBJ2-1; d_call: TRBD1; clone_size: NA; cdr3_aa: CASSYSAGTGGGWDNEQFF; cdr3_nt: TGTGCCAGCAGTTACTCAGCCGGGACAGGGGGCGGGTGGGACAATGAGCAGTTCTTC
v_call: TRBV18; j_call: TRBJ2-3; d_call: NA; clone_size: few; cdr3_aa: CASSSRGPSTDTQYF; cdr3_nt: TGTGCCAGCTCAAGCAGAGGACCTAGCACAGATACGCAGTATTTT
v_call: TRBV20-1; j_call: TRBJ2-1; d_call: TRBD1; clone_size: NA; cdr3_aa: CSASTPGTGSHHEQFF; cdr3_nt: TGCAGTGCTAGCACTCCCGGGACAGGCTCGCATCATGAGCAGTTCTTC
v_call: TRBV6-1; j_call: TRBJ1-1; d_call: NA; clone_size: few; cdr3_aa: CASVTGADTEAFF; cdr3_nt: TGTGCCAGCGTTACAGGAGCGGACACTGAAGCTTTCTTT
v_call: TRBV2; j_call: TRBJ2-7; d_call: NA; clone_size: few; cdr3_aa: CASKAQGNYEQYF; cdr3_nt: TGTGCCAGCAAGGCCCAGGGAAACTACGAGCAGTACTTC
v_call: TRBV25-1; j_call: TRBJ2-5; d_call: NA; clone_size: many; cdr3_aa: CASRGVGETQYF; cdr3_nt: TGTGCCAGCAGGGGGGTGGGGGAGACCCAGTACTTC
v_call: TRBV7-6; j_call: TRBJ2-6; d_call: NA; clone_size: NA; cdr3_aa: CASSLRDGVSGANVLTF; cdr3_nt: TGTGCCAGCAGCCTCCGGGACGGAGTCTCTGGGGCCAACGTCCTGACTTTC
v_call: TRBV6-5; j_call: TRBJ1-1; d_call: NA; clone_size: few; cdr3_aa: CASRGTGTMNTEAFF; cdr3_nt: TGTGCCAGCAGAGGAACCGGGACGATGAACACTGAAGCTTTCTTT
v_call: TRBV10-3; j_call: TRBJ1-2; d_call: TRBD1; clone_size: NA; cdr3_aa: CAISEPGQGLSYGYTF; cdr3_nt: TGTGCCATCAGTGAACCGGGACAGGGACTATCGTATGGCTACACCTTC
v_call: TRBV2; j_call: TRBJ1-5; d_call: NA; clone_size: NA; cdr3_aa: CASTPVGDQTQHF; cdr3_nt: TGTGCCAGCACTCCGGTAGGGGATCAGACCCAGCATTTT
v_call: TRBV6-2/TRBV6-3; j_call: TRBJ1-1; d_call: NA; clone_size: NA; cdr3_aa: CASSYLEPLNTEAFF; cdr3_nt: TGTGCCAGCAGTTACCTTGAACCGTTGAACACTGAAGCTTTCTTT
v_call: TRBV20-1; j_call: TRBJ1-5; d_call: TRBD1; clone_size: NA; cdr3_aa: CSARGGTGLRQPQHF; cdr3_nt: TGCAGTGCTAGAGGAGGGACAGGGCTCCGTCAGCCCCAGCATTTT
v_call: TRBV12-3/TRBV12-4; j_call: TRBJ1-2; d_call: NA; clone_size: many; cdr3_aa: CASSLGTNYGYTF; cdr3_nt: TGTGCCAGCAGTTTAGGCACGAACTATGGCTACACCTTC
v_call: TRBV25-1; j_call: TRBJ1-1; d_call: NA; clone_size: NA; cdr3_aa: CASPDRSNTEAFF; cdr3_nt: TGTGCCAGCCCTGACAGAAGTAACACTGAAGCTTTCTTT
v_call: TRBV7-9; j_call: TRBJ2-5; d_call: NA; clone_size: few; cdr3_aa: CASSSGQRSWETQYF; cdr3_nt: TGTGCCAGCAGCTCCGGACAGAGGAGTTGGGAGACCCAGTACTTC
v_call: TRBV15; j_call: TRBJ2-3; d_call: NA; clone_size: NA; cdr3_aa: CATSRTGGTDTQYF; cdr3_nt: TGTGCCACCAGCAGGACCGGGGGCACAGATACGCAGTATTTT
v_call: TRBV7-9; j_call: TRBJ1-2; d_call: NA; clone_size: few; cdr3_aa: CASSYVWGYTF; cdr3_nt: TGTGCCAGCAGCTACGTTTGGGGCTACACCTTC
v_call: TRBV7-9; j_call: TRBJ1-1; d_call: NA; clone_size: NA; cdr3_aa: CASSPLVAEAFF; cdr3_nt: TGTGCCAGCAGCCCCTTAGTGGCTGAAGCTTTCTTT
v_call: TRBV7-9; j_call: TRBJ1-5; d_call: NA; clone_size: few; cdr3_aa: CASSSNNQPQHF; cdr3_nt: TGTGCCAGCAGCTCCAACAATCAGCCCCAGCATTTT
v_call: TRBV9; j_call: TRBJ2-1; d_call: TRBD2; clone_size: NA; cdr3_aa: CASSQGLAPHNEQFF; cdr3_nt: TGTGCCAGCAGCCAAGGACTAGCTCCCCACAATGAGCAGTTCTTC
v_call: TRBV4-1; j_call: TRBJ2-7; d_call: NA; clone_size: NA; cdr3_aa: CASSQGASEQYF; cdr3_nt: TGCGCCAGCAGCCAAGGAGCGAGCGAGCAGTACTTC
v_call: TRBV6-5; j_call: TRBJ2-1; d_call: TRBD2; clone_size: NA; cdr3_aa: CASSRLAISAQLGVFF; cdr3_nt: TGTGCCAGCAGCCGACTAGCTATCTCGGCGCAATTAGGGGTGTTCTTC
v_call: TRBV7-2; j_call: TRBJ1-1; d_call: NA; clone_size: few; cdr3_aa: CASSWTTGSGLAFF; cdr3_nt: TGTGCCAGCAGCTGGACCACAGGGAGTGGACTGGCTTTCTTT
v_call: TRBV27; j_call: TRBJ2-5; d_call: TRBD2; clone_size: few; cdr3_aa: CASSYLAGGRGRETQYF; cdr3_nt: TGTGCCAGCAGTTATCTAGCGGGGGGGCGGGGTAGAGAGACCCAGTACTTC
v_call: TRBV20-1; j_call: TRBJ1-2; d_call: NA; clone_size: NA; cdr3_aa: CSASPPGGGYGYTF; cdr3_nt: TGCAGTGCTAGCCCCCCGGGAGGGGGTTATGGCTACACCTTC
v_call: TRBV29-1; j_call: TRBJ1-2; d_call: NA; clone_size: many; cdr3_aa: CSVELGYGYTF; cdr3_nt: TGCAGCGTTGAACTAGGCTATGGCTACACCTTC
v_call: TRBV7-3; j_call: TRBJ2-7; d_call: NA; clone_size: many; cdr3_aa: CASFSADEQYF; cdr3_nt: TGTGCCAGCTTTTCCGCTGACGAGCAGTACTTC
v_call: TRBV7-3; j_call: TRBJ1-1; d_call: NA; clone_size: many; cdr3_aa: CASSLTGGNTEAFF; cdr3_nt: TGTGCCAGCAGCTTGACCGGGGGCAACACTGAAGCTTTCTTT
v_call: TRBV24-1; j_call: TRBJ2-1; d_call: TRBD1; clone_size: NA; cdr3_aa: CATSRDRGFDEQFF; cdr3_nt: TGTGCCACCAGCAGGGACAGGGGATTTGATGAGCAGTTCTTC
v_call: TRBV7-9; j_call: TRBJ2-5; d_call: TRBD2; clone_size: few; cdr3_aa: CASSDSGTSGRYQETQYF; cdr3_nt: TGTGCCAGCAGCGACTCCGGGACTAGCGGGAGGTACCAAGAGACCCAGTACTTC
v_call: TRBV20-1; j_call: TRBJ1-2; d_call: NA; clone_size: NA; cdr3_aa: CSASPGDGYTF; cdr3_nt: TGCAGTGCTTCCCCGGGGGATGGCTACACCTTC
v_call: TRBV7-9; j_call: TRBJ1-1; d_call: NA; clone_size: NA; cdr3_aa: CASSLYGKNTEAFF; cdr3_nt: TGTGCCAGCAGCTTATACGGGAAGAACACTGAAGCTTTCTTT
v_call: TRBV6-5; j_call: TRBJ1-1; d_call: NA; clone_size: few; cdr3_aa: CASSYFRGGEAFF; cdr3_nt: TGTGCCAGCAGTTATTTTCGTGGGGGTGAAGCTTTCTTT
v_call: TRBV6-2/TRBV6-3; j_call: TRBJ1-1; d_call: NA; clone_size: NA; cdr3_aa: CASSSVGRVTEAFF; cdr3_nt: TGTGCCAGCAGCTCGGTAGGGCGGGTCACTGAAGCTTTCTTT
v_call: TRBV7-2; j_call: TRBJ1-2; d_call: TRBD1; clone_size: NA; cdr3_aa: CASTPNRGGYGYTF; cdr3_nt: TGTGCCAGCACCCCGAACAGGGGCGGGTATGGCTACACCTTC
v_call: TRBV6-2/TRBV6-3; j_call: TRBJ1-5; d_call: NA; clone_size: NA; cdr3_aa: CASSYLPGRDQPQHF; cdr3_nt: TGTGCCAGCAGTTACCTTCCGGGGCGAGATCAGCCCCAGCATTTT
v_call: TRBV2; j_call: TRBJ1-2; d_call: NA; clone_size: NA; cdr3_aa: CASSVQPQNNYGYTF; cdr3_nt: TGTGCCAGCAGTGTTCAGCCCCAAAACAACTATGGCTACACCTTC
v_call: TRBV4-1; j_call: TRBJ2-7; d_call: NA; clone_size: NA; cdr3_aa: CASSPISGIGEQYF; cdr3_nt: TGCGCCAGCAGCCCAATTAGCGGTATCGGCGAGCAGTACTTC
v_call: TRBV7-8; j_call: TRBJ1-2; d_call: NA; clone_size: NA; cdr3_aa: CASSLVRIPNYGYTF; cdr3_nt: TGTGCCAGCAGCTTAGTCCGGATACCTAACTATGGCTACACCTTC
v_call: TRBV12-3/TRBV12-4; j_call: TRBJ1-2; d_call: NA; clone_size: few; cdr3_aa: CASSYTYGYTF; cdr3_nt: TGTGCCAGCAGTTATACCTATGGCTACACCTTC
v_call: TRBV20-1; j_call: TRBJ1-1; d_call: NA; clone_size: few; cdr3_aa: CSARRQYTEAFF; cdr3_nt: TGCAGTGCTAGAAGGCAGTACACTGAAGCTTTCTTT
v_call: TRBV5-4; j_call: TRBJ2-5; d_call: TRBD1; clone_size: few; cdr3_aa: CASSSDRVEGETQYF; cdr3_nt: TGTGCCAGCAGTTCCGACAGGGTCGAGGGAGAGACCCAGTACTTC